The 3 T cell receptor beta chains below were found in one sample sequenced in a study of blood T cell repertoires in COVID-19. Assay: immunoSEQ multiplex PCR; the TCRdb copy retains only in-frame clones and omits some. The sample contains roughly 200,000 clones, about 82% of which appear only once. Sample: PBMCs or T cells enriched from blood (not recorded which). The receptors shown here come from a woman aged 25 to 39 who had recovered from COVID-19.

Remarks on this clone: At one of its ends the junction is not consistent with the germline gene, which may arise from a read error. The genes are TRBV20-1 and TRBJ2-1; TRBD1 is a possible D gene (5 bases). Germline values: CDR1 DFQATT, CDR2 SNEGSKA (reference sequence). The CDR3 covers 11 residues. This chain's CDR3 is CGATGWNEQFF. The CDR3 region has the DNA TGCGGTGCTACAGGTTGGAATGAGCAGTTCTTC.

V and J are TRBV3-1 (or the pseudogene TRBV3-2) and TRBJ1-1; D gene uncertain. Germline V gene data show CDR1 as LGHDT and CDR2 as YNNKEL (reference sequence). The V gene lost 6 bases and the J gene lost 0 bases, with 8 bases spanning the gap. The CDR3 sequence is 13 residues long. CDR3 coding DNA: TGTGCCAGCAGTCCTGGGCTGAACACTGAAGCTTTCTTT. It specifies CASSPGLNTEAFF.

This clone was observed once. The V call is TRBV11-2, the J call TRBJ2-1; D possibly corresponds to TRBD1 (6 bases). V gave up 4 bases and J gave up 8 bases, with 15 bases separating them. This CDR3 has 14 residues. Germline CDR1 is SGHAT and CDR2 is FQNNGV. For the CDR3, the DNA is TGTGCCAGCAGCTCCGAAAACAGGGATCATGAGCAGTTCTTC. Translation gives CASSSENRDHEQFF.